A selection of T cell receptor beta chains follows, all from one sample in a study of cytomegalovirus exposure and HLA in healthy donors. TCRdb's copy holds only in-frame clones and misses some; the assay was immunoSEQ multiplex PCR. The table has about 190,000 clones, 86% seen once. The sequenced material came from PBMCs. These TCRs come from a woman under 30 in good health and CMV-seronegative. CDR3s include the opening cysteine and the closing phenylalanine or tryptophan. A D gene is named only where the DNA matches it firmly. For some rows the clone size is stated as once, few or many, or as a class when expanded; others skip it.

V gene,J gene,clone size,D gene,CDR3 DNA,CDR3 protein
TRBV7-9,TRBJ1-1,NA,NA,TGTGCCAGCAGGCGGGACCGCCTTGGGAACACTGAAGCTTTCTTT,CASRRDRLGNTEAFF
TRBV9,TRBJ1-2,NA,TRBD1,TGTGCCAGCAGCCTAGGGCCGGGACAGTACTATGGCTACACCTTC,CASSLGPGQYYGYTF
TRBV7-9,TRBJ1-1,NA,TRBD1,TGTGCCAGCAGCTGGGGACAGGGGAACACTGAAGCTTTCTTT,CASSWGQGNTEAFF
TRBV7-7,TRBJ2-1,NA,TRBD2,TGTGCCAGCAGCGGTCCCAGGGCGGGAGGATCACTGTTCTTC,CASSGPRAGGSLFF
TRBV4-1,TRBJ2-7,NA,NA,TGCGCCAGCAGCCAAGTCCCCTATTTCCCCAGGGCCGAGCAGTACTTC,CASSQVPYFPRAEQYF
TRBV7-2,TRBJ1-3,once,NA,TGTGCCAGCAGCCGAATGGGAGGGAAATCTGGAAACACCATATATTTT,CASSRMGGKSGNTIYF
TRBV6-5,TRBJ2-5,NA,NA,TGTGCCAGCAGCCCCCGCGAGGGAAATGGAGAGACCCAGTACTTC,CASSPREGNGETQYF
TRBV5-4,TRBJ2-2,NA,TRBD2,TGTGCCAGCAGTCTTGCGACTAGCATACATCCCGGGGAGCTGTTTTTT,CASSLATSIHPGELFF
TRBV30,TRBJ1-5,NA,TRBD1,TGTGCCTGGCAAAGCCGGACAGGGTCCAATCAGCCCCAGCATTTT,CAWQSRTGSNQPQHF
TRBV5-1,TRBJ2-2,NA,NA,TGCGCCAGCAGCCCGAACATAACGGGACTCCCGGCATTTGTTCCCTACACCGGGGAGCTGTTTTTT,CASSPNITGLPAFVPYTGELFF
TRBV5-1,TRBJ2-3,NA,TRBD2,TGCGCCAGCGGCCCTAGCGGGTACACAGATACGCAGTATTTT,CASGPSGYTDTQYF
TRBV7-7,TRBJ1-4,few,NA,TGTGCCAGCAGCTTAAACCCGGGAGGGAATGAAAAACTGTTTTTT,CASSLNPGGNEKLFF
TRBV6-4,TRBJ1-1,NA,NA,TGTGCCAGCAGTGAGGGGGCAGACACTGAAGCTTTCTTT,CASSEGADTEAFF
TRBV5-1,TRBJ1-2,NA,NA,TGCGCCAGCAGCTTGGCCATTTCAGGGCCCGGCTACACCTTC,CASSLAISGPGYTF
TRBV23-1,TRBJ2-7,NA,TRBD1,TGCGCCAGCAGTCAATCTGGCGGACAGGGGCCACCCGAGCAGTACTTC,CASSQSGGQGPPEQYF
TRBV6-5,TRBJ1-3,NA,TRBD1,TGTGCCAGCACCGACTCAGGGGGCCGTAACACCATATATTTT,CASTDSGGRNTIYF
TRBV7-8,TRBJ2-7,once,TRBD1,TGTGCCAGCAGCTTTAGAGGGGTCCCATCAGACAGGGGGAACTACGAGCAGTACTTC,CASSFRGVPSDRGNYEQYF
TRBV5-1,TRBJ2-2,NA,TRBD2,TGCGCCAGCAGCTTGGGACTAGCAAAGCTGTTTTTT,CASSLGLAKLFF
TRBV6-1,TRBJ2-1,NA,TRBD1,TGTGCCAGTGACGGGACAGAGTACAATGAGCAGTTCTTC,CASDGTEYNEQFF
TRBV18,TRBJ2-5,few,NA,TGTGCCAGCTCACCTCTGGAGACCCAGTACTTC,CASSPLETQYF
TRBV5-6,TRBJ2-5,NA,NA,TGTGCCAGCAGCTTGTTTAGTCGGTACCAAGAGACCCAGTACTTC,CASSLFSRYQETQYF
TRBV6-4,TRBJ1-2,NA,TRBD1,TGTGCCAGCAGCCCGACAGGGGCCGCCCTGGGCTACACCTTC,CASSPTGAALGYTF
TRBV27,TRBJ1-2,NA,NA,TGTGCCAGCAGTAGACCAGGCTATGGCTACACCTTC,CASSRPGYGYTF
TRBV7-2,TRBJ2-3,NA,NA,TGTGCCAGCAGCTTAGTGGGTGGCGGGCAAGATACGCAGTATTTT,CASSLVGGGQDTQYF
TRBV27,TRBJ1-2,NA,TRBD1,TGTGCCAGCAGTTTACTCGGTAATGGACAGGGCCTAGGTGGCTACACCTTC,CASSLLGNGQGLGGYTF
TRBV9,TRBJ1-3,NA,NA,TGTGCCAGCAACAACCAGCCCGGGGGAAACACCATATATTTT,CASNNQPGGNTIYF
TRBV5-6,TRBJ1-2,NA,TRBD1,TGTGCCAGCAGCTTAGGACAGGGGGCTAACTATGGCTACACCTTC,CASSLGQGANYGYTF
TRBV4-1,TRBJ1-2,NA,TRBD1,TGCGCCAGCAGCGGCCAGGGGGCGACTGGCTACACCTTC,CASSGQGATGYTF
TRBV25-1,TRBJ2-7,NA,TRBD1,TGTGCCAGCAGTGAAGTGGGGGCGGGGACAGGCCTTCGGTACGAGCAGTACTTC,CASSEVGAGTGLRYEQYF
TRBV10-3,TRBJ2-5,NA,NA,TGTGCCATCAGTGATGGGGCGGACCTCGTGCGACAGACCCAGTACTTC,CAISDGADLVRQTQYF
TRBV9,TRBJ2-6,NA,NA,TGTGCCAGCAGCCCCCCCCGACTTAACGTCCTGACTTTC,CASSPPRLNVLTF
TRBV27,TRBJ2-7,NA,NA,TGTGCCAGCTCCTTCTTGGGGGAGGTCTCCTACGAGCAGTACTTC,CASSFLGEVSYEQYF
TRBV4-1,TRBJ2-1,NA,TRBD2,TGCGCCAGCAGCCAAGGGCCTAGCGGAAGCTCCTACAATGAGCAGTTCTTC,CASSQGPSGSSYNEQFF
TRBV11-3,TRBJ1-2,NA,TRBD1,TGTGCCAGCAGCGCACAGGGGAGCGTTGGCTACACCTTC,CASSAQGSVGYTF
TRBV7-8,TRBJ2-1,NA,TRBD2,TGTGCCAGCAGCCACCAAACTAGCGGGAGAATCGGCGAGCAGTTCTTC,CASSHQTSGRIGEQFF
TRBV5-1,TRBJ2-1,NA,TRBD1,TGCGCCAGCAGCTTGGGGGGACAGGGTGGCAATGAGCAGTTCTTC,CASSLGGQGGNEQFF
TRBV25-1,TRBJ2-2,NA,NA,TGTGCCAGCAGGTACTCGGAGACAGCAAACACCGGGGAGCTGTTTTTT,CASRYSETANTGELFF
TRBV2,TRBJ1-1,NA,NA,TGTGCCAGCAGTGAAACAGGGTTAACGAGGGACACTGAAGCTTTCTTT,CASSETGLTRDTEAFF
TRBV6-1,TRBJ2-5,NA,TRBD1,TGTGCCAGCAGTACACGGACAGGGGGCAGAGAGACCCAGTACTTC,CASSTRTGGRETQYF
TRBV5-1,TRBJ1-1,NA,TRBD1,TGCGCCAGCAGCGATGACAGGGGGCAGGCGAACACTGAAGCTTTCTTT,CASSDDRGQANTEAFF
TRBV5-5,TRBJ2-1,NA,TRBD2,TGTGCCAGCAGCCTGGTCGAACTAGCGATGAACAATGAGCAGTTCTTC,CASSLVELAMNNEQFF
TRBV30,TRBJ1-2,NA,TRBD1,TGTGCCTGGAGTATTACAGGGGGCGGAGGGGGCTACACCTTC,CAWSITGGGGGYTF
TRBV21-1,TRBJ2-7,NA,NA,TGTGCCAGCAGCAAACCTCTTGGCGGGAGGGGTTCCTACGAGCAGTACTTC,CASSKPLGGRGSYEQYF
TRBV6-5,TRBJ2-5,NA,TRBD1,TGTGCCAGCAGTTACCGGAATGACAGGGGTCAAGAGACCCAGTACTTC,CASSYRNDRGQETQYF
TRBV6-6,TRBJ1-2,NA,NA,TGTGCCAGCAGCTACTCCCGGGGGGGAAAGGATGGCTACACCTTC,CASSYSRGGKDGYTF
TRBV27,TRBJ2-1,NA,NA,TGTGCCAGCAGTTCGTATCCCGGGACAATCAATGAGCAGTTCTTC,CASSSYPGTINEQFF
TRBV29-1,TRBJ1-2,few,NA,TGCAGCGTGTGGAGCTATGGCTACACCTTC,CSVWSYGYTF
TRBV9,TRBJ1-5,NA,NA,TGTGCCAGCAGCGTAGCACAGGGATTCAATCAGCCCCAGCATTTT,CASSVAQGFNQPQHF
TRBV11-2,TRBJ2-7,NA,NA,TGTGCCAGCAGCTTAGTATCCTACGAGCAGTACTTC,CASSLVSYEQYF
TRBV28,TRBJ1-5,NA,NA,TGTGCCAGCAGTTCTGGGGGGGAGGATCAGCCCCAGCATTTT,CASSSGGEDQPQHF
TRBV4-2,TRBJ2-7,NA,TRBD2,TGTGCCAGCAGCCAACTAGGACTAGCGGGGGGGCAAGAGCAGTACTTC,CASSQLGLAGGQEQYF
TRBV7-8,TRBJ1-2,NA,NA,TGTGCCAGCAGCTTAGCGTCGGGCAGGGATGGCTACACCTTC,CASSLASGRDGYTF
TRBV19,TRBJ2-2,NA,NA,TGTGCCAGTATGGCGGGGCGGCGGGACACCGGGGAGCTGTTTTTT,CASMAGRRDTGELFF
TRBV30,TRBJ2-3,NA,NA,TGTGCCTGGGCTCTAGGGGGTATTGGCACAGATACGCAGTATTTT,CAWALGGIGTDTQYF
TRBV5-6,TRBJ1-2,NA,NA,TGTGCCAGCAGCTTGTGGCAGGGATCAGGCTACACCTTC,CASSLWQGSGYTF
TRBV4-1,TRBJ1-3,NA,TRBD1,TGCGCCAGCAGCTTGGGACAGGGGGCGACTGGAAACACCATATATTTT,CASSLGQGATGNTIYF
TRBV10-3,TRBJ2-7,NA,TRBD1,TGTGCCATCAGTGCGTTGGAAATAGGGGGCTTCGAGCAGTACTTC,CAISALEIGGFEQYF
TRBV5-8,TRBJ1-5,NA,TRBD1,TGTGCCAGCAGCTTGGAACAGGGGATTAGCAATCAGCCCCAGCATTTT,CASSLEQGISNQPQHF
TRBV2,TRBJ1-5,NA,NA,TGTGCCAGCAAGGGGAGCAATCAGCCCCAGCATTTT,CASKGSNQPQHF